The subject of this entry is one T cell receptor beta chain. Library preparation (for TCRbeta) was performed with unique molecular identifiers. One entry per CDR3 protein, called by TCRdb with MiXCR from the PCR reads. The top ten hold roughly 2.5% of the sample, which has 450,000 to 600,000 distinct CDR3 sequences, about 33% seen once. These data originate in a study of T-cell reconstitution after alpha-beta-depleted transplantation in children. Germline CDR1 reads MNHNS; CDR2 reads SASEGT. The CDR3 consists of 14 residues. V dropped 6 bases and J dropped 5; count of bases not matched to a gene: 9. The sequencing here drew on PBMCs from the stem cell graft donor, taken from the stem cell graft. V is TRBV6-1 and J is TRBJ2-5; 7 nucleotides align to TRBD1. The TCR comes from a human donor who donated a stem cell graft to a child with aplastic anemia. The CDR3 here is CASRAVTGVETQYF. CDR3 bases: TGTGCCAGCAGAGCGGTAACAGGGGTTGAGACCCAGTACTTC.